The source of this T cell receptor (beta chain) is a study of cytomegalovirus exposure and HLA in healthy donors. Study-wide results and limits: V- and J-gene trimming of TCR beta was linked (in a later analysis) to a missense DCLRE1C variant. Later analysis showed TCR association rates varying by HLA locus, highest for DRB1 and lowest for HLA-C.

Per the germline V gene, CDR1 is SGHRS and CDR2 is YFSETQ. The germline V and J ends were trimmed by 5 bases and 5 bases, with 20 bases remaining between them. CDR3 length: 15 amino acids. The donors comprised healthy bone marrow donors. Worth noting for this clone: Its cognate antigen is unknown.

The PCR had 60 Vbeta and 13 Jbeta primers. The protocol was immunoSEQ multiplex PCR, while the TCRdb copy is restricted to in-frame clones and leaves out a portion. The sample includes 140,000 to 150,000 clones, around a tenth of them seen just once. The source is a man aged 50-59 years in good health and CMV-seronegative. Sequences were obtained from PBMCs. The rearrangement uses TRBV5-1 and TRBJ2-7, with D possibly being TRBD1 (5 bases). The CDR3 loop is CASRDILTTSDEQYF. In DNA form, the CDR3 reads TGCGCCAGCAGGGACATCTTAACAACCAGCGACGAGCAGTACTTC.